This T cell receptor (beta chain) emerged from a study of shared clonotypes between healthy human individuals. Overall study context: Three plates were used per donor for CD4 naive, three for CD4 memory, two for CD8 naive and one for CD8 memory.

Donors, without exception, were Caucasian adults residing in Nashville, Tennessee. In the CD4+ fraction, cells were divided into CD45RA+ naive and CD45RA-negative memory subsets. V lost 4 bases, J lost 4 bases, and 7 bases stayed unmatched. Per the germline V gene, CDR1 is MGHRA and CDR2 is YSYEKL. This CDR3 is built from 15 residues. Researchers divided each subset's genomic DNA evenly across several immunoSEQ plates. Data came from immunoSEQ multiplex PCR; TCRdb stores just in-frame clones and leaves some out. Altogether some 650,000 clones are present, almost 97% being singletons, with the ten largest covering roughly 0.05%.

Input material: naive CD4+ T cells sorted from blood. Documented subset: CD45RA+ positively selected. The clonotype comes from a woman aged 25 to 39 in good health. The rearrangement joins TRBV4-1 to TRBJ1-2; 9 nucleotides match TRBD1. CDR3 residues: CASSPTGGRVYGYTF. Written as DNA, the CDR3 is TGCGCCAGCAGCCCCACAGGGGGCCGGGTCTATGGCTACACCTTC.